Shown below are 18 T cell receptor beta chains from a single sample sequenced in a study of early T cells in non-severe SARS-CoV-2 infection. Using its own MiXCR run on the 5' RACE reads, TCRdb lists one record per CDR3 protein. The sample yields roughly 45,000 distinct CDR3 sequences, roughly 6.2% seen once. This sample comprised whole blood, obtained at baseline. The receptors were gathered from an adult who was a healthcare worker with PCR-confirmed SARS-CoV-2 infection or an uninfected control (not recorded which).

The chain employs TRBV28 and TRBJ2-7; TRBD2 matches 12 bases. The CDR3 runs to 14 residues. Germline V CDR1 and CDR2: MDHEN, SYDVKM. J lost 5 bases, V lost 4 bases, and 3 bases had no gene match. For the CDR3, the DNA is TGTGCCAGCAGTTCTAGCGGGAGGGTGGACGAGCAGTACTTC. This gives the protein CASSSSGRVDEQYF.

The V and J genes are TRBV11-2 and TRBJ2-1; D unresolved. CDR1 SGHAT and CDR2 FQNNGV come from the germline V gene. The CDR3 is 14 residues long. Trimming took off 6 bases at V and 0 bases at J, with 9 bases between the two ends. The CDR3: CASSIESSYNEQFF. As DNA, the CDR3 is TGTGCCAGCAGTATAGAGAGCTCCTACAATGAGCAGTTCTTC.

Ten or more counts support this clonotype. The chain is built from TRBV2 and TRBJ2-5; TRBD2 matches at 7 bases. V shed 6 bases and J 4 bases; nucleotides not matched to a gene: 8. The CDR3 has 14 residues. Germline CDR1 is SNHLY and CDR2 is FYNNEI. CDR3 sequence (DNA): TGTGCCAGCAGGAGCGGGGTGGGGGTAGAGACCCAGTACTTC. Translation gives CASRSGVGVETQYF.

The gene calls are TRBV4-3 and TRBJ2-1; D perhaps matches TRBD2 (6 bases). Germline loops: CDR1 LGHNA, CDR2 YSLEER. V lost 0 bases and J 10 bases, leaving 10 bases between the germline ends. The CDR3 loop spans 13 amino acids. The CDR3 DNA follows: TGCGCCAGCAGCCAAGAGGAGCTAGCGGAGCAGTTCTTC. This encodes CASSQEELAEQFF.

This clonotype was detected ten times or more. This sequence joins TRBV16 and TRBJ2-7; TRBD2 is a possible D gene (5 bases). The CDR3 totals 14 residues. Per germline, CDR1 KGHSY and CDR2 FQNENV. V lost 4 bases and J lost 2, with 12 bases in between. In DNA, the CDR3 is TGTGCCAGCAGCCTGACCCTGGGAGCCTACGAGCAGTACTTC. Residues: CASSLTLGAYEQYF.

J is TRBJ2-2 and V is TRBV7-9; possibly TRBD1 for D (6 bases). Germline-derived CDR1 and CDR2 are SEHNR and FQNEAQ (reference sequence). The CDR3 runs 13 residues. The V end was cut by 5 bases, the J end by 7 bases, with 11 bases between. Here the CDR3 DNA reads TGTGCCAGCAGCCTCAACAGGGTCGGGGAGCTGTTTTTT. It yields the protein CASSLNRVGELFF.

This clonotype occurred a few times. This chain connects TRBV6-4 to TRBJ2-2, with 10 bases lining up with TRBD2. Unmatched junction bases numbered 5, after V lost 4 bases and J lost 6 bases. The CDR3 sequence is 15 residues long. Germline CDR1 reads MRHNA; CDR2 reads SNTAGT. The CDR3, as DNA: TGTGCCAGCAGTGCCGAGACTAGCGGGTCCGGGGAGCTGTTTTTT. Protein sequence: CASSAETSGSGELFF.

The table lists this clonotype with a few counts. The V gene is TRBV6-1, the J gene TRBJ2-1, with 15 bases lining up with TRBD2. V lost 4 bases and J lost 12; bases outside the gene matches: 10. CDR1 is MNHNS and CDR2 is SASEGT in the germline V gene. This CDR3 has 16 amino acids. This CDR3 is CASSAAGTSGRRGQFF. CDR3 in DNA: TGTGCCAGCAGTGCCGCCGGGACTAGCGGGAGGCGCGGGCAGTTCTTC.

This clonotype was detected ten times or more. This chain links TRBV4-2 with TRBJ1-4; D is undetermined. V gave up 4 bases and J gave up 8 bases, with 20 bases separating them. This CDR3 is 16 amino acids long. From germline, CDR1 is LGHNA and CDR2 YNFKEQ. The CDR3 DNA reads TGTGCCAGCAGCCCAGTCATTAGTGGCTTCCCGGAAAAACTGTTTTTT. This codes for CASSPVISGFPEKLFF.

This clonotype was picked up a small number of times. The chain is built from TRBV2 and TRBJ2-7; a weak D match, TRBD1 (6 bases). This CDR3 spans 14 amino acids. Germline assignment: CDR1 SNHLY and CDR2 FYNNEI. Trimming shortened V by 3 bases and J by 5 bases, and 14 bases separated the two germline ends. The CDR3 DNA reads as TGTGCCAGCAGTGAGTGGGGGCCTCCGGACGAGCAGTACTTC. Its translation is CASSEWGPPDEQYF. Based on the CDR3 plus reference TRBV2 and TRBJ2-7, the full variable domain is EPEVTQTPSHQVTQMGQEVILRCVPISNHLYFYWYRQILGQKVEFLVSFYNNEISEKSEIFDDQFSVERPDGSNFTLKIRSTKLEDSAMYFCASSEWGPPDEQYFGPGTRLTVT.

In regard to this clonotype: A read error may account for a junction end that differs from germline. This rearrangement joins TRBV12-3 or TRBV12-4 to TRBJ2-2, with 8 bases that match TRBD2. CDR3 size: 12 residues. This chain's CDR3 is CASSLGSGGLFF. DNA of the CDR3: TGTGCCAGCAGTTTAGGGAGCGGGGGGCTGTTTTTT.

There are a few counts of this clonotype. The gene calls are TRBV28 and TRBJ1-2, with D perhaps matching TRBD1 (6 bases). Germline CDR1 is MDHEN and CDR2 is SYDVKM. This CDR3 spans 14 amino acids. V was pared by 6 bases and J by 2 bases, with 13 bases between. CDR3: CASSSGQSNYGYTF. CDR3 DNA sequence: TGTGCCAGCAGCTCAGGACAGTCAAACTATGGCTACACCTTC.

This clonotype has a count of ten or more. J is TRBJ2-7 and V is TRBV2; either TRBD1 or TRBD2 may supply D (5 bases each). The CDR3 runs to 15 residues. Germline V CDR1 and CDR2: SNHLY, FYNNEI. Trimming cost V 2 bases and J 7 bases, with 18 bases left between them. The CDR3 reads CASSERETRGWEQYF. The CDR3 DNA reads as TGTGCCAGCAGTGAACGGGAAACGAGGGGCTGGGAGCAGTACTTC. Based on the CDR3 plus reference TRBV2 and TRBJ2-7, the full variable domain is EPEVTQTPSHQVTQMGQEVILRCVPISNHLYFYWYRQILGQKVEFLVSFYNNEISEKSEIFDDQFSVERPDGSNFTLKIRSTKLEDSAMYFCASSERETRGWEQYFGPGTRLTVT.

This clonotype was detected a few times. The chain combines TRBV3-1 with TRBJ2-7; 7 bases fit TRBD1. The V and J ends lost 0 bases and 7 bases, in that order; junction bases with no gene match: 6. The CDR3 sequence is 14 residues long. Germline CDR1 is LGHDT and CDR2 is YNNKEL (reference sequence). The CDR3 sequence is CASSQDRGRGEQYF. Here the CDR3 DNA reads TGTGCCAGCAGCCAAGACAGGGGGAGAGGTGAGCAGTACTTC.

The sample holds many counts of this clonotype. CDR3 region: CSAIRDRGWGYTF. CDR3 bases: TGCAGTGCTATCCGGGACAGGGGATGGGGCTACACCTTC. This chain links TRBV20-1 with TRBJ1-2, with 10 nucleotides matching TRBD1. Losses at the gene ends were 4 bases for V and 8 bases for J; bases not matched to a gene: 7. This CDR3 is 13 amino acids long. Germline V gene lookup returns CDR1 DFQATT and CDR2 SNEGSKA (reference sequence).

The CDR3 spells CASSPRLAVLSTDTQYF. The CDR3 DNA reads TGTGCCAGCAGCCCCCGACTAGCGGTTCTTTCCACAGATACGCAGTATTTT. The rearrangement joins TRBV9 to TRBJ2-3, with 9 bases fitting TRBD2. The CDR3 spans 17 residues. Germline CDR1 reads SGDLS; CDR2 reads YYNGEE. After removal of 4 bases from V and 2 bases from J, the junction contained 11 bases not matched to a gene.

The genes are TRBV4-1 and TRBJ1-3; 10 bases fit TRBD1. CDR1 and CDR2 (germline): MGHRA, YSYEKL. The CDR3 is 16 amino acids. V lost 6 bases and J lost 6; bases outside the gene matches: 11. CDR3: CASRDTETGGLNTIYF. The CDR3 nucleotides are TGCGCCAGCAGAGACACAGAGACAGGGGGCTTAAACACCATATATTTT.

This clonotype was seen a handful of times. A junction boundary mismatches the germline segment, possibly from a read error. This chain connects TRBV7-9 to TRBJ2-7, with D perhaps matching TRBD1 (5 bases). Germline-derived CDR1 and CDR2 are SEHNR and FQNEAQ (reference sequence). The CDR3 has 15 residues. This CDR3 reads CAGSSRDIGHYEQYF. In DNA, the CDR3 is TGTGCCGGCAGCTCCCGTGATATAGGACACTACGAGCAGTACTTC.